This passage covers 11 T cell receptor beta chains from one sample sequenced in a study of blood T cell repertoires in COVID-19. Measured with immunoSEQ multiplex PCR; TCRdb has only the in-frame clones, and not every one. This repertoire shows approximately 170,000 clones, around 85% found once; its top ten account for around 3.5%. The sample consisted of PBMCs or T cells enriched from blood (not recorded which). Receptor source: a woman under 40 who had recovered from COVID-19.

A single count supports this clone. The genes are TRBV2 and TRBJ2-7, with 8 bases aligning to TRBD1. The germline CDR1 and CDR2 sequences are SNHLY and FYNNEI. This CDR3 has 16 amino acids. V was clipped by 6 bases and J by 2 bases; unmatched bases: 12. In nucleotides, the CDR3 is TGTGCCAGCAGGACCGCCCGGGACAGGTCCGCCTACGAGCAGTACTTC. Translated, it gives CASRTARDRSAYEQYF.

The chain has TRBV5-1 and TRBJ2-7; D remains ambiguous. The V gene's germline CDR1 is SGHRS and CDR2 YFSETQ. The CDR3 has 13 residues. V lost 5 bases and J 0 bases, leaving 9 bases between the germline ends. The DNA for the CDR3 is TGCGCCAGCAGTGTCCCGAGCTCCTACGAGCAGTACTTC. Its translation is CASSVPSSYEQYF.

V usage is TRBV11-2 and J usage is TRBJ1-1; D possibly corresponds to TRBD1 (5 bases). This CDR3 spans 12 amino acids. V was shortened by 5 bases and J by 4 bases, with 8 bases between the two germline ends. Germline V gives CDR1 SGHAT, CDR2 FQNNGV. The CDR3 is CASSGRGTEAFF. The CDR3 nucleotides are TGTGCCAGCAGCGGGAGGGGCACTGAAGCTTTCTTT.

The J gene is TRBJ2-3, the V gene TRBV5-4; tentatively, D is TRBD2 (5 bases). V shed 2 bases and J shed 5 bases, with 18 bases lying between them. This CDR3 is 16 amino acids long. Germline CDR1 SGHNT, CDR2 YYREEE (reference sequence). CDR3 nucleotide sequence: TGTGCCAGCAGCTTAGAAGGGAAGAGGGCGGGAGATACGCAGTATTTT. This codes for CASSLEGKRAGDTQYF.

The chain uses TRBV28 and TRBJ2-7; D is perhaps TRBD1 (5 bases). Germline CDR1 is MDHEN and CDR2 is SYDVKM. The ends were cut back, 6 bases at V and 3 bases at J, with 15 bases in the middle. The length of the CDR3 is 14 residues. CDR3 amino acids: CASRSTGNYYEQYF. CDR3 in DNA: TGTGCCAGCAGATCCACAGGAAATTACTACGAGCAGTACTTC. The entire variable domain, with the rest obtained from reference TRBV28 and TRBJ2-7, is as follows: DVKVTQSSRYLVKRTGEKVFLECVQDMDHENMFWYRQDPGLGLRLIYFSYDVKMKEKGDIPEGYSVSREKKERFSLILESASTNQTSMYLCASRSTGNYYEQYFGPGTRLTVT.

The chain is built from TRBV6-5 and TRBJ1-1; tentative D call: TRBD1 (5 bases). Trimming pared 8 bases from V and 4 bases from J, leaving 14 bases between. Per the germline V gene, CDR1 is MNHEY and CDR2 is SVGAGI. This CDR3 is built from 13 residues. The CDR3 loop reads CASLPGVSTEAFF. The DNA of the CDR3 is TGTGCCAGCCTACCGGGGGTGAGCACTGAAGCTTTCTTT.

V usage is TRBV3-1 (or the pseudogene TRBV3-2) and J usage is TRBJ2-7, with 7 positions matching TRBD1. The V segment lost 3 bases and the J segment 2 bases; nucleotides outside the gene matches: 7. Germline V gene data show CDR1 as LGHDT and CDR2 as YNNKEL (reference sequence). CDR3 length equals 15 residues. The CDR3 region has the DNA TGTGCCAGCAGCCATCCGGGGACAGAGACCTACGAGCAGTACTTC. Translating it yields CASSHPGTETYEQYF.

This sequence joins TRBV5-1 and TRBJ2-3, with 10 bases aligning to TRBD2. V was pared by 0 bases and J by 6 bases, with 4 bases of the junction left unmatched. Per germline, CDR1 SGHRS and CDR2 YFSETQ. This CDR3 is 15 amino acids long. This CDR3 reads CASSLAAGGPDTQYF. The DNA for the CDR3 is TGCGCCAGCAGCTTGGCAGCGGGGGGGCCCGATACGCAGTATTTT.

This clone was counted only a few times. The V call is TRBV5-1, the J call TRBJ2-1, with no clear D. CDR1 and CDR2 from the germline V gene are SGHRS and YFSETQ. The CDR3 loop spans 13 amino acids. The V end lost 5 bases, the J end lost 5 bases, and 11 bases lay between the germline ends. The CDR3 coding sequence is TGCGCCAGCAGGTTAGCTACGGACAATGAGCAGTTCTTC. Amino acids: CASRLATDNEQFF.

This clone was counted between two and nine times. The chain couples TRBV14 to TRBJ1-2, with D hard to call. Trimming cost V 0 bases and J 4 bases, with 6 bases left between them. Germline CDR1 and CDR2: SGHDN and FVKESK. This CDR3 contains 13 residues. CDR3 residues: CASSQEETYGYTF. The CDR3 DNA reads as TGTGCCAGCAGCCAAGAGGAGACCTATGGCTACACCTTC.

The genes are TRBV5-1 and TRBJ1-4, with TRBD1 matching 7 bases. Germline CDR1 SGHRS, CDR2 YFSETQ. CDR3 length: 15 residues. Losses at the gene ends were 4 bases for V and 0 bases for J; bases not matched to a gene: 3. This CDR3 reads CASSPGQATNEKLFF. The CDR3 DNA follows: TGCGCCAGCAGCCCCGGACAGGCAACTAATGAAAAACTGTTTTTT.